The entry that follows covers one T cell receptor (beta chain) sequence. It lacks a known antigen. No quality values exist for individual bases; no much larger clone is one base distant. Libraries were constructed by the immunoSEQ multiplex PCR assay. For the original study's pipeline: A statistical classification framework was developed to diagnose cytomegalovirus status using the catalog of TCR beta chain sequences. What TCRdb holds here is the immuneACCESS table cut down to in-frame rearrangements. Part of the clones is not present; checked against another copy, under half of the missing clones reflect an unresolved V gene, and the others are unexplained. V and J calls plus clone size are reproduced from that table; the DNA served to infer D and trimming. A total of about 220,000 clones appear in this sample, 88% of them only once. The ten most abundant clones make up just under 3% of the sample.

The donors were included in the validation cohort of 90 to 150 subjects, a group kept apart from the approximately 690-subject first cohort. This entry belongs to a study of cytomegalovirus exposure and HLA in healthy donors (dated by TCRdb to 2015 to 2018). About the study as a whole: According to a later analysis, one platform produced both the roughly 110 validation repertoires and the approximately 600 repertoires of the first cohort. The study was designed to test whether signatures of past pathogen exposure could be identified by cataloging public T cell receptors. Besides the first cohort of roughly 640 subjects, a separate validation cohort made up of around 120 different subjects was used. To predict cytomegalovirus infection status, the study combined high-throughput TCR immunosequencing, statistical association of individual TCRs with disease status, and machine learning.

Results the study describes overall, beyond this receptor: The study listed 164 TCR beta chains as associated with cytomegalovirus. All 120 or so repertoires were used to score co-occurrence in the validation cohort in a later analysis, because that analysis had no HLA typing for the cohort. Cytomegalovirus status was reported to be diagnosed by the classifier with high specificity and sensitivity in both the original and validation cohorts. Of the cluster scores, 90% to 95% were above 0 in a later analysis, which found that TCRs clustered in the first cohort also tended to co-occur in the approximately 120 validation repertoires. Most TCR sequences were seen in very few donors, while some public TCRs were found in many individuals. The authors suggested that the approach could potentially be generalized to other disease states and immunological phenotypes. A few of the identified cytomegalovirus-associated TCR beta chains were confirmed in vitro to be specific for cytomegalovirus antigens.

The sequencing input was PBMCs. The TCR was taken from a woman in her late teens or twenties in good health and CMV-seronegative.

The base sequence is TGCGCCAGCAGCCACCTGGGGGGGGCCCTATACAATGAGCAGTTCTTC. Its coded protein is CASSHLGGALYNEQFF. The V gene is TRBV4-3 and the J gene is TRBJ2-1, with TRBD2 tentatively as D gene (7 bases match). From its cysteine to its phenylalanine, the CDR3 spans 16 amino acids. The kept DNA is CDR3 alone, 48 bases in frame from the first base. The trim is 3 bases for V and 4 bases for J, with a gap of 16 bases between the germline ends. The germline V gene provides CDR1 LGHNA and CDR2 YSLEER.